These 18 T cell receptor beta chains originate from one sample sequenced in a study of Graves' ophthalmopathy and Graves' hyperthyroidism. TCR beta CDR3 regions were amplified from RNA transcripts. An opening RT-PCR round employed HTBI primers and preceded a second-round multiplex PCR. Via MiXCR, TCRdb re-called the multiplex PCR reads, giving one row per CDR3 protein. The sample lists roughly 420,000 distinct CDR3 sequences, roughly 21% occurring once. Sequencing was done on a sample of peripheral blood. The receptor set was obtained from a woman younger than 35 with stable Graves' hyperthyroidism.

This clonotype was seen many times. The CDR3 sequence is CASSFPGENIQYF. Here the CDR3 DNA reads TGTGCCAGCAGCTTTCCCGGAGAGAACATTCAGTACTTC. The V gene is TRBV7-2, the J gene TRBJ2-4; no reliable D call. Trimming removed 3 bases from V and 7 bases from J, with 10 bases in between. The V gene's germline CDR1 is SGHTA and CDR2 FQGNSA. The CDR3 consists of 13 residues.

This clonotype was counted only a few times. V gene TRBV27 combines with J gene TRBJ1-2, with D possibly being TRBD1 (6 bases). Germline V gene lookup returns CDR1 MNHEY and CDR2 SMNVEV (reference sequence). V lost 5 bases and J 7 bases, leaving 17 bases between the germline ends. The length of the CDR3 is 14 residues. CDR3: CASSTRDTPSGYTF. The CDR3, as DNA: TGTGCCAGCAGTACGCGGGACACCCCCAGTGGCTACACCTTC.

This clonotype was recorded at least ten times. J is TRBJ1-1 and V is TRBV19; 9 nucleotides match TRBD1. Germline CDR1 LNHDA, CDR2 SQIVND (reference sequence). This CDR3 contains 15 residues. J was trimmed by 6 bases and V by 2 bases; bases with no gene match: 7. The DNA of the CDR3 is TGTGCCAGTAGTATACCGGGACAGGGTATCGCTGAAGCTTTCTTT. Translation: CASSIPGQGIAEAFF. Full variable domain (outside the CDR3, taken from reference TRBV19 and TRBJ1-1): DGGITQSPKYLFRKEGQNVTLSCEQNLNHDAMYWYRQDPGQGLRLIYYSQIVNDFQKGDIAEGYSVSREKKESFPLTVTSAQKNPTAFYLCASSIPGQGIAEAFFGQGTRLTVV.

In this sample, this clonotype turned up many times. J is TRBJ2-7 and V is TRBV19; D is unresolved. There are 15 residues in the CDR3. Germline CDR1 and CDR2: LNHDA and SQIVND (reference sequence). V was pared by 5 bases and J by 3 bases, with 17 bases between. Here the CDR3 reads CASSASPSNFYEQYF. The CDR3, as DNA: TGTGCCAGTAGTGCCAGTCCGTCGAACTTCTACGAGCAGTACTTC.

There are many counts of this clonotype. The chain couples TRBV19 to TRBJ2-7, with D possibly TRBD1 on 5 matching bases. The CDR3 is 15 amino acids. Trimming cost V 1 base and J 0 bases, with 10 bases left between them. Germline-derived CDR1 and CDR2 are LNHDA and SQIVND (reference sequence). The CDR3 DNA reads as TGTGCCAGTAGTATAGCTTGGGGCCACTCCTACGAGCAGTACTTC. Translating it yields CASSIAWGHSYEQYF. The full variable domain, its missing parts supplied by reference TRBV19 and TRBJ2-7, is DGGITQSPKYLFRKEGQNVTLSCEQNLNHDAMYWYRQDPGQGLRLIYYSQIVNDFQKGDIAEGYSVSREKKESFPLTVTSAQKNPTAFYLCASSIAWGHSYEQYFGPGTRLTVT.

This clonotype was detected a few times. The chain uses TRBV12-3 or TRBV12-4 and TRBJ1-2; a possible D gene is TRBD1 (6 bases). V lost 0 bases, J lost 5 bases, and 16 bases lay in between. The CDR3 spans 16 residues. The CDR3 reads CASSLAHRAYYYGYTF. In nucleotides, the CDR3 is TGTGCCAGCAGTTTAGCGCACAGGGCCTATTATTATGGCTACACCTTC.

This clonotype was recorded only once. This could be a read error, since a much larger clone is one nucleotide away. The rearrangement uses TRBV2 and TRBJ1-1; tentative D call: TRBD1 (5 bases). Germline V gene data show CDR1 as SNHLY and CDR2 as FYNNEI. This CDR3 comprises 14 residues. The CDR3 bases are TGTGCCAGCAGGCCCGAGACAGCAAACACTGAAGCTGTCTTT. Translating it yields CASRPETANTEAVF. Variable domain in full (rest from reference TRBV2 and TRBJ1-1): EPEVTQTPSHQVTQMGQEVILRCVPISNHLYFYWYRQILGQKVEFLVSFYNNEISEKSEIFDDQFSVERPDGSNFTLKIRSTKLEDSAMYFCASRPETANTEAVFGQGTRLTVV.

This clonotype was seen repeatedly, ten times or more. The CDR3 DNA is TGCAGTGCTAGTGAGGACAGGGATCAGCCCCAGCATTTT. This translates into CSASEDRDQPQHF. This chain joins TRBV20-1 and TRBJ1-5; 8 nucleotides align to TRBD1. Germline V CDR1 and CDR2: DFQATT, SNEGSKA (reference sequence). V shed 3 bases and J 5 bases; nucleotides not matched to a gene: 3. The CDR3 covers 13 residues.

The sample holds a few counts of this clonotype. CDR3 DNA sequence: TGTGCCAGCAGTTTTGCCGGGGGAGGTGGGGCCAACGTCCTGACTTTC. Protein product: CASSFAGGGGANVLTF. The chain recombines TRBV12-3 or TRBV12-4 with TRBJ2-6, with D possibly being TRBD2 (6 bases). V was pared by 3 bases and J by 3 bases, with 12 bases between. The CDR3 extends over 16 amino acids.

This chain connects TRBV30 to TRBJ2-6, with D maybe TRBD2 (5 bases). The length of the CDR3 is 14 residues. Trimming left V 0 bases short and J 4 bases short, with 7 bases between. Per germline, CDR1 GTSNPN and CDR2 SVGIG (reference sequence). The CDR3 DNA reads as TGTGCCTGGAGTGTCTCGGGAGGGGCCAACGTCCTGACTTTC. This encodes CAWSVSGGANVLTF.

This clonotype was found a few times. A much larger clonotype is one base distant, so this may be a read error. This CDR3 is CASNSASGRTDTQYF. The CDR3, as DNA: TGTGCCAGCAATAGCGCTAGCGGGAGAACAGATACGCAGTATTTT. The V gene is TRBV2, the J gene TRBJ2-3, with 10 bases that match TRBD2. The V segment lost 7 bases and the J segment 3 bases; nucleotides outside the gene matches: 7. In germline, CDR1 is SNHLY, CDR2 FYNNEI. The CDR3 runs 15 residues.

This clonotype occurred many times. The rearrangement uses TRBV6-1 and TRBJ1-2, with unresolved D. From germline, CDR1 is MNHNS and CDR2 SASEGT. The CDR3 totals 11 residues. The ends were cut back, 3 bases at V and 5 bases at J, with 4 bases in the middle. This chain's CDR3 is CASSDKYGYTF. The CDR3 nucleotides are TGTGCCAGCAGTGACAAGTATGGCTACACCTTC.

This clonotype was picked up many times. The rearrangement uses TRBV20-1 and TRBJ2-5, with 15 bases that match TRBD2. The germline V gene has CDR1 DFQATT and CDR2 SNEGSKA (reference sequence). The trim removed 2 bases at V and 5 bases at J, leaving 3 bases unmatched. The CDR3 runs 15 residues. In nucleotides, the CDR3 is TGCAGTGCTAGACCCGGGACTAGCGGGAGGGAGACCCAGTACTTC. It codes for CSARPGTSGRETQYF.

Many counts were recorded for this clonotype. The rearrangement uses TRBV5-6 and TRBJ2-5; a weak D match, TRBD2 (6 bases). CDR3 length: 15 residues. Looked up from germline, CDR1 is SGHDT and CDR2 is YYEEEE. Trimming left V 1 base short and J 5 bases short, with 15 bases between. CDR3 DNA: TGTGCCAGCAGCTTGCTCTTCAATGGGGGGGAGACCCAGTACTTC. Amino acid sequence: CASSLLFNGGETQYF.

This clonotype appeared many times. The genes are TRBV12-3 or TRBV12-4 and TRBJ2-5; D gene uncertain. CDR3 length: 12 amino acids. V gave up 0 bases and J gave up 5 bases, with 4 bases separating them. CDR3 nucleotides: TGTGCCAGCAGTTTAGCGAGCGAGACCCAGTACTTC. Amino acids: CASSLASETQYF.

This clonotype was seen repeatedly, ten times or more. This chain uses TRBV11-2 with TRBJ1-1; D perhaps matches TRBD1 (5 bases). The CDR3 spans 18 residues. With 3 bases removed from V and 1 base from J, the gap between germline ends came to 21 bases. Looked up from germline, CDR1 is SGHAT and CDR2 is FQNNGV. CDR3: CASSLTSKVRDSNTEAFF. CDR3 DNA sequence: TGTGCCAGCAGCTTGACGTCCAAGGTTAGGGACTCGAACACTGAAGCTTTCTTT. The full variable domain, completed using reference TRBV11-2 and TRBJ1-1, is EAGVAQSPRYKIIEKRQSVAFWCNPISGHATLYWYQQILGQGPKLLIQFQNNGVVDDSQLPKDRFSAERLKGVDSTLKIQPAKLEDSAVYLCASSLTSKVRDSNTEAFFGQGTRLTVV.

The chain couples TRBV2 to TRBJ1-2; the D is unclear. CDR3 size: 17 residues. Between the trimmed V and J ends, which lost 3 bases and 4 bases, there was a span of 21 bases. Germline V gene sequence: CDR1 SNHLY, CDR2 FYNNEI. This CDR3 is CASSDLRMGKGVYGYTF. The CDR3 bases are TGTGCCAGCAGTGATTTAAGGATGGGGAAAGGAGTCTATGGCTACACCTTC.

This clonotype was seen repeatedly, ten times or more. J is TRBJ2-2 and V is TRBV12-3 or TRBV12-4; D perhaps matches TRBD2 (6 bases). V was trimmed by 2 bases and J by 7 bases, leaving 8 bases between them. CDR3 length: 13 residues. For the CDR3, the DNA is TGTGCCAGCAGTTTATCCGGGGGCGGGGAGCTGTTTTTT. As protein: CASSLSGGGELFF.